This record concerns one TCR beta chain sequence. Naive CD8 isolation took CD45RO-negative cells positively selected for CCR7 and excluded terminally differentiated effector memory CD45RA+ cells. The source of the sample is a study of shared clonotypes between healthy human individuals. Across the study: Three plates each covered CD4 naive and memory; CD8 naive two, CD8 memory one.

The repertoire was sequenced with immunoSEQ multiplex PCR; TCRdb's copy has only in-frame clones and lacks some. This sample has over 2 million clones; about 95% occur once, and the top ten carry about 1.1%. Germline assignment: CDR1 GTSNPN and CDR2 SVGIG (reference sequence). Germline trimming cut 6 bases from V and 5 bases from J; bases unmatched to any gene: 10. The CDR3 is 14 residues long. Sequencing was carried out using naive CD8+ T cells sorted from blood. The origin of this receptor is a man between 18 and 35 years old in good health. This chain connects TRBV30 to TRBJ2-7, with 10 bases lining up with TRBD1. This chain's CDR3 is CACQGTGASHEQYF. CDR3 nucleotides: TGTGCCTGTCAAGGGACAGGGGCGTCTCACGAGCAGTACTTC.